The 15 T cell receptor beta chains below all came from one sample that was sequenced in a study of spatial heterogeneity in lung cancer. Time point indicated: sample taken at primary tumor resection. Whole RNA from tumor, nontumor lung or frozen PBMC was sequenced unsorted. Using its own MiXCR run on the 5' RACE reads, TCRdb lists one record per CDR3 protein. Of more than 80,000 distinct CDR3 sequences in the sample, about 12% were seen once. Sequences were derived from PBMCs, sampled at surgery. The receptor set was obtained from a male donor with early-stage non-small cell lung cancer.

The rearrangement joins TRBV13 to TRBJ2-7, with TRBD1 matching over 7 bases. The trim removed 3 bases at V and 3 bases at J, leaving 5 bases unmatched. Germline V gene data show CDR1 as PRHDT and CDR2 as FYEKMQ (reference sequence). This CDR3 is 14 amino acids long. The CDR3, as DNA: TGTGCCAGCAGCTTCGGACAGGTGTACTACGAGCAGTACTTC. Translated, it gives CASSFGQVYYEQYF.

This clonotype was counted many times. The chain uses TRBV6-5 and TRBJ2-7, with 8 bases fitting TRBD2. This CDR3 has 14 residues. Per the germline V gene, CDR1 is MNHEY and CDR2 is SVGAGI. With V trimmed by 5 bases and J by 3 bases, 6 bases remained unmatched. The CDR3 protein is CASSISGERYEQYF. The CDR3 DNA reads TGTGCCAGCAGTATTAGCGGGGAGCGCTACGAGCAGTACTTC.

Only a few counts were recorded for this clonotype. This chain links TRBV7-8 with TRBJ2-3; 8 positions match TRBD2. The CDR3 has 17 amino acids. Germline V lookup: CDR1 SGHVS, CDR2 FQNEAQ. Germline trimming cut 1 base from V and 0 bases from J; bases unmatched to any gene: 6. The CDR3 loop reads CASSLVGASGSTDTQYF. In DNA form, the CDR3 reads TGTGCCAGCAGCTTAGTTGGGGCTAGCGGGAGCACAGATACGCAGTATTTT.

The table lists this clonotype with a few counts. The chain links TRBV29-1 to TRBJ2-1; 10 nucleotides agree with TRBD1. V shed 4 bases and J 10 bases; nucleotides not matched to a gene: 7. The length of the CDR3 is 13 residues. The germline V gene encodes CDR1 SQVTM and CDR2 ANQGSEA. The CDR3 DNA reads TGCAGCGTTGGAGGGACAGGGGCCCCCGAGCAGTTCTTC. Translation gives CSVGGTGAPEQFF.

The chain recombines TRBV5-6 with TRBJ2-7, with 11 bases identical to TRBD2. V trimming: 0 bases; J trimming: 10 bases; junction bases outside the gene matches: 9. Germline V gives CDR1 SGHDT, CDR2 YYEEEE. The CDR3 totals 15 residues. The CDR3 loop is CASSLARSSGRFQYF. The CDR3 DNA follows: TGTGCCAGCAGCTTGGCCAGGTCTAGCGGGAGGTTTCAGTACTTC.

This chain links TRBV18 with TRBJ1-5, with D hard to call. Between the trimmed V and J ends, which lost 6 bases and 5 bases, there was a span of 11 bases. Germline V CDR1 and CDR2: KGHSH, LQKENI. This CDR3 has 13 amino acids. The DNA of the CDR3 is TGTGCCAGCTCTAAAGGGTGGGATCAGCCCCAGCATTTT. Translation gives CASSKGWDQPQHF.

This clonotype was counted a few times. The rearrangement links TRBV5-1 to TRBJ1-4, with TRBD1 matching over 9 bases. Trimming removed 4 bases from V and 8 bases from J; junction bases left unmatched: 6. Germline V gene sequence: CDR1 SGHRS, CDR2 YFSETQ. The CDR3 is 14 amino acids. CDR3 sequence: CASSVGTGKEKLFF. The CDR3 coding sequence is TGCGCCAGCAGCGTTGGGACAGGGAAAGAAAAACTGTTTTTT.

V is TRBV5-6 and J is TRBJ2-1, with D perhaps matching TRBD2 (6 bases). V was cut by 3 bases and J by 0 bases, with 19 bases left in between. The CDR3 runs to 18 residues. Germline V gene data show CDR1 as SGHDT and CDR2 as YYEEEE. CDR3: CASSWRSSGGSSYNEQFF. The CDR3 coding sequence is TGTGCCAGCAGCTGGCGGTCGAGTGGGGGGAGCTCCTACAATGAGCAGTTCTTC. The full variable domain, completed using reference TRBV5-6 and TRBJ2-1, is DAGVTQSPTHLIKTRGQQVTLRCSPKSGHDTVSWYQQALGQGPQFIFQYYEEEERQRGNFPDRFSGHQFPNYSSELNVNALLLGDSALYLCASSWRSSGGSSYNEQFFGPGTRLTVL.

This clonotype was seen repeatedly, ten times or more. The rearrangement links TRBV5-1 to TRBJ2-6, with 7 bases that match TRBD2. Germline CDR1 is SGHRS and CDR2 is YFSETQ. Trimming at V came to 4 bases and at J to 0 bases, leaving 4 bases not matched to a gene. This CDR3 region has 16 residues. CDR3 sequence reads: CASSRTGGSGANVLTF. As DNA, the CDR3 is TGCGCCAGCAGCAGGACGGGGGGCTCTGGGGCCAACGTCCTGACTTTC.

The V gene is TRBV7-9, the J gene TRBJ2-1, with 10 positions matching TRBD2. CDR1 SEHNR and CDR2 FQNEAQ come from the germline V gene (reference sequence). This CDR3 region has 15 residues. The J segment lost 6 bases and the V segment lost 5 bases, leaving 7 bases of the junction unmatched. The CDR3 bases are TGTGCCAGCAGCCCAGCCGGGACTAGCGTCAATGAGCAGTTCTTC. Protein: CASSPAGTSVNEQFF.

This clonotype was detected a few times. The gene calls are TRBV12-3 or TRBV12-4 and TRBJ2-2; D gene ambiguous. CDR3 length: 14 residues. V was pared by 6 bases and J by 0 bases, with 8 bases between. CDR3 in amino acids: CASRSSANTGELFF. CDR3 coding DNA: TGTGCCAGCAGAAGTTCCGCGAACACCGGGGAGCTGTTTTTT.

J is TRBJ2-2 and V is TRBV12-3 or TRBV12-4; TRBD2 might be the D (5 bases). The CDR3 consists of 14 residues. Between the trimmed V and J ends, which lost 5 bases and 6 bases, there was a span of 13 bases. The CDR3 sequence is CASSREDWAGELFF. The CDR3 DNA follows: TGTGCCAGCAGTCGGGAAGACTGGGCCGGGGAGCTGTTTTTT.

This clonotype was observed a handful of times. The chain uses TRBV5-6 and TRBJ2-1, with 8 positions matching TRBD1. J was trimmed by 15 bases and V by 0 bases; bases with no gene match: 5. The CDR3 has 12 amino acids. Germline V CDR1 and CDR2: SGHDT, YYEEEE. The CDR3 loop is CASSLGDRLPFF. The CDR3 nucleotides are TGTGCCAGCAGCTTGGGGGACAGGCTTCCGTTCTTC.

In its sample, this clonotype was seen a few times. The rearrangement joins TRBV28 to TRBJ1-5; D gene unclear. Germline V lookup: CDR1 MDHEN, CDR2 SYDVKM. The CDR3 spans 19 residues. Deletions cut 1 base from V and 0 bases from J, with 19 bases between. The CDR3 region has the DNA TGTGCCAGCAGTTTATTGGCAGGCTTTGCCCAATATAGCAATCAGCCCCAGCATTTT. Residues: CASSLLAGFAQYSNQPQHF.

This clonotype was found a few times. V gene TRBV11-2 combines with J gene TRBJ2-2, with D unresolved. The length of the CDR3 is 14 residues. V dropped 5 bases and J dropped 0 bases, with 7 bases sitting between them. Germline V gives CDR1 SGHAT, CDR2 FQNNGV. DNA for the CDR3: TGTGCCAGCAGCACCAATACGAACACCGGGGAGCTGTTTTTT. It codes for CASSTNTNTGELFF.